This TCR beta chain was profiled in a study of radiotherapy plus CTLA-4 blockade in lung cancer. Study-wide findings and caveats: Alongside interferon-beta, early blood T cell clone dynamics were reportedly the best predictor of response. The study found tumor-derived TCR clones expanded in blood after radiotherapy plus ipilimumab.

Profiled with immunoSEQ multiplex PCR; TCRdb holds only in-frame clones, not every one. This table holds about 110,000 clones, approximately 77% found once. Comments on this clone: Its specificity is unknown.

Those with chemo-refractory metastatic non-small-cell lung cancer were treated with focal radiation combined with CTLA-4 blockade using ipilimumab. This CDR3 contains 15 residues. Germline V lookup: CDR1 MNHEY, CDR2 SMNVEV (reference sequence). The V gene lost 5 bases and the J gene lost 4 bases, with 17 bases spanning the gap. The starting material was peripheral blood, obtained from a patient treated with radiotherapy plus ipilimumab. The V gene is TRBV27, the J gene TRBJ1-2, with a possible D match to TRBD1 (6 bases). This TCR derives from a human donor with non-small cell lung cancer that progressed on radiotherapy plus ipilimumab. Some clones in this sample may be carry-over from other donors' samples. The chain's CDR3 is CASSPQTGTSYGYTF. CDR3 bases: TGTGCCAGCAGTCCCCAGACAGGTACCAGCTATGGCTACACCTTC.